This T cell receptor (beta chain) came from a study of shared clonotypes between healthy human individuals. At the level of the study: Researchers assigned three CD4 naive, three CD4 memory, two CD8 naive and one CD8 memory plate to each donor.

Per the germline V gene, CDR1 is SGHRS and CDR2 is YFSETQ. CDR3 length: 14 amino acids. The trim removed 5 bases at V and 0 bases at J, leaving 2 bases unmatched. The study separated CD4+ cells into CD45RA+ naive and CD45RA-negative memory subsets. Sequenced by immunoSEQ multiplex PCR; TCRdb stores in-frame clones only, minus some. This sample has roughly 2 million clones, with approximately 95% found just once. As regards this clone: Its antigen remains unidentified.

Study conclusions and caveats: Across subsets, estimated richness was generally greater for naive than for memory populations.

This TCR was recovered from a man aged 18 to 30 in good health. The chain combines TRBV5-1 with TRBJ2-7, with 10 positions matching TRBD2. What was sequenced was naive CD4+ T cells sorted from blood. This sample's subset: CD45RA+ positively selected. CDR3 coding DNA: TGCGCCAGCAGAGCGGGAGGGATCTCCTACGAGCAGTACTTC. It specifies CASRAGGISYEQYF.